These 8 T cell receptor beta chains were all obtained from the same sample, sequenced in a study of blood T cell repertoires in COVID-19. Measured with immunoSEQ multiplex PCR; TCRdb has only the in-frame clones, and not every one. The repertoire includes approximately 250,000 clones, 85% of them detected once, and around 1% sits in the top ten. Sequencing was performed on peripheral blood. The receptors stem from a middle-aged man with acute or convalescent COVID-19.

This CDR3 reads CASSFTEHEAFF. The CDR3 bases are TGTGCCAGCAGTTTCACAGAACATGAGGCTTTCTTT. V gene TRBV3-1 (or the pseudogene TRBV3-2) combines with J gene TRBJ1-1; D is unclear. V lost 6 bases to trimming and J lost 11 bases, with 16 bases between them. The CDR3 length is 12 residues. Germline CDR1 is LGHDT and CDR2 is YNNKEL (reference sequence).

This chain's CDR3 is CASSLSVGQRSYEQYF. The CDR3 DNA is TGTGCCAGCAGTTTATCGGTGGGACAGCGATCCTACGAGCAGTACTTC. The V and J genes are TRBV27 and TRBJ2-7; 7 positions match TRBD1. Germline V gene lookup returns CDR1 MNHEY and CDR2 SMNVEV (reference sequence). V trimming: 0 bases; J trimming: 1 base; junction bases outside the gene matches: 6. The CDR3 length is 16 residues.

The V call is TRBV2, the J call TRBJ2-6, with no clear D. CDR1 and CDR2 from the germline V gene are SNHLY and FYNNEI. The CDR3 runs 15 residues. Between the trimmed V and J ends, which lost 6 bases and 1 base, there was a span of 10 bases. CDR3 bases: TGTGCCAGCAGGAGAGGTGGTTCTGGGGCCAACGTCCTGACTTTC. Its translation: CASRRGGSGANVLTF.

The chain employs TRBV30 and TRBJ2-6; D remains ambiguous. Trimming took 0 bases from V and 1 from J, leaving 16 bases between them. Germline loops: CDR1 GTSNPN, CDR2 SVGIG (reference sequence). CDR3 size: 18 residues. CDR3 amino acids: CAWSVSRHSRSGANVLTF. The CDR3, as DNA: TGTGCCTGGAGTGTCTCCAGACACTCTCGATCTGGGGCCAACGTCCTGACTTTC. Variable domain in full (rest from reference TRBV30 and TRBJ2-6): SQTIHQWPATLVQPVGSPLSLECTVEGTSNPNLYWYRQAAGRGLQLLFYSVGIGQISSEVPQNLSASRPQDRQFILSSKKLLLSDSGFYLCAWSVSRHSRSGANVLTFGAGSRLTVL.

This clone was counted between two and nine times. At the DNA level, this CDR3 is encoded by other sequences in the same sample as well. V gene TRBV19 combines with J gene TRBJ1-5; 9 bases fit TRBD1. The CDR3 loop spans 13 amino acids. V was pared by 8 bases and J by 7 bases, with 6 bases of the junction left unmatched. Germline V gives CDR1 LNHDA, CDR2 SQIVND (reference sequence). The CDR3 protein is CASSGTGNQPQHF. Here the CDR3 DNA reads TGTGCCAGTTCCGGGACAGGGAACCAGCCCCAGCATTTT.

The chain has TRBV7-9 and TRBJ1-2; 7 bases align to TRBD1. This CDR3 is 14 amino acids long. The junction had 4 bases not matched to a gene; V was cut back by 5 bases and J by 1 base. Germline lookup yields CDR1 SEHNR and CDR2 FQNEAQ (reference sequence). The CDR3 nucleotides read TGTGCCAGCAGCGTGACAGGGTTTAACTATGGCTACACCTTC. Its protein is CASSVTGFNYGYTF.

This chain uses TRBV4-2 with TRBJ2-5; 8 nucleotides match TRBD1. CDR1 and CDR2 from the germline V gene are LGHNA and YNFKEQ. V dropped 2 bases and J dropped 4; count of bases not matched to a gene: 12. The CDR3 covers 17 residues. In DNA, the CDR3 is TGTGCCAGCAGCCAAACAGTAGGACAGGGAGGAGGAGAGACCCAGTACTTC. This gives the protein CASSQTVGQGGGETQYF.

The chain links TRBV12-3 or TRBV12-4 to TRBJ2-7; 9 positions match TRBD2. There are 13 residues in the CDR3. V dropped 4 bases and J dropped 4; count of bases not matched to a gene: 2. The CDR3 spells CASSSTSGYEQYF. For the CDR3, the DNA is TGTGCCAGCAGTTCGACTAGCGGTTACGAGCAGTACTTC.